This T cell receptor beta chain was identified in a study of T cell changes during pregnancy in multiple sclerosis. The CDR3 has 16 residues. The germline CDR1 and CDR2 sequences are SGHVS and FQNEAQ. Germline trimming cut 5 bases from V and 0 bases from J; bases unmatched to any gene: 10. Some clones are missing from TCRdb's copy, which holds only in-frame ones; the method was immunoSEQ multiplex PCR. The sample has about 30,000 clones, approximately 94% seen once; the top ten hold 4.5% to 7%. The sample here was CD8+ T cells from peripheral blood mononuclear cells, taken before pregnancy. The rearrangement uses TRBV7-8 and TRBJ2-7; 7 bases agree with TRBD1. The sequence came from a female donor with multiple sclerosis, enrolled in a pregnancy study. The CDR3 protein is CASSPRSGQSSYEQYF. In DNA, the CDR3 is TGTGCCAGCAGCCCCAGATCGGGACAGAGCTCCTACGAGCAGTACTTC.